This is a list of T cell receptor beta chains from one sample in a study of a mutant IDH1 vaccine in newly diagnosed glioma. Produced via immunoSEQ multiplex PCR; TCRdb's table is partial and in-frame only. The table records roughly 99,000 clones, 80% to 90% of them present only once. The specimen was PBMCs, collected from a glioma patient treated with radiotherapy, temozolomide or both. Receptor source: a woman in her 50s with glioma. The CDR3 runs from the conserved cysteine through the conserved F or W. A D gene is named only where the DNA matches it firmly. Clone size is shown for a subset of rows, as once, few, many or a class of expanded clone.

TRBV29-1	.	.	TRBJ1-1	TGCAGCGGCATAGTGACTGAAGCTTTCTTT	CSGIVTEAFF
TRBV19	TRBD2	.	TRBJ2-2	TGTGCCAGTAGTTTCCCCACCACTAGCGGGAGCGACACCGGGGAGCTGTTTTTT	CASSFPTTSGSDTGELFF
TRBV6-5	TRBD1	.	TRBJ1-4	TGTGCCAGCAGTTACTCGATGACAGGGGGCAATGAAAAACTGTTTTTT	CASSYSMTGGNEKLFF
TRBV28	TRBD2	.	TRBJ2-3	TGTGCCAGCAGTGACCCGGGACTAGCGGGAGAAAGCACAGATACGCAGTATTTT	CASSDPGLAGESTDTQYF
TRBV19	.	.	TRBJ1-2	TGTGCCAGTAGTACCGGACGGCTCTATGGCTACACCTTC	CASSTGRLYGYTF
TRBV18	.	.	TRBJ2-1	TGTGCCAGCTCACCCCCCTTGATTTACAATGAGCAGTTCTTC	CASSPPLIYNEQFF
TRBV28	TRBD2	.	TRBJ2-7	TGTGCCAGCAGTTTACGGGGAGTGGTAGCGGGAGGAATCTACGAGCAGTACTTC	CASSLRGVVAGGIYEQYF
TRBV27	TRBD2	.	TRBJ2-1	TGTGCCAGCAGTCTAGGGACTAGCTTCCACTCCTACAATGAGCAGTTCTTC	CASSLGTSFHSYNEQFF
TRBV7-9	TRBD2	.	TRBJ2-1	TGTGCCAGCAGCTTAAGTGGTGGCCAGCGGGAGGGCTCCTACAATGAGCAGTTCTTC	CASSLSGGQREGSYNEQFF
TRBV27	.	.	TRBJ1-5	TGTGCCAGCAGTGCCTGGGCCCCTGGAGGCAATCAGCCCCAGCATTTT	CASSAWAPGGNQPQHF
TRBV19	.	.	TRBJ1-4	TGTGCCAGTAGTTCCCGGGCAGACGAAGAAAAACTGTTTTTT	CASSSRADEEKLFF
TRBV27	.	.	TRBJ2-1	TGTGCCAGCAGTTTACGGCAGGTATCCTACAATGAGCAGTTCTTC	CASSLRQVSYNEQFF
TRBV27	.	.	TRBJ2-3	TGTGCCAGCAGAGTCACAGATACGCAGTATTTT	CASRVTDTQYF
TRBV9	.	.	TRBJ1-2	TGTGCCAGCAGCCGGAACTATGGCTACACCTTC	CASSRNYGYTF
TRBV18	TRBD1	once	TRBJ2-3	TGTGCCAGCTCACAAGACAGGGGCATCAATACGCAGTATTTT	CASSQDRGINTQYF
TRBV5-1	TRBD1	.	TRBJ1-1	TGCGCCAGCAGCTGGGGACAGGGAGGGCTGGACACTGAAGCTTTCTTT	CASSWGQGGLDTEAFF
TRBV7-3	.	.	TRBJ2-7	TGTGCCAGCAGCTTAGGTGCGGGGAGCTCCTACGAGCAGTACTTC	CASSLGAGSSYEQYF
TRBV18	.	.	TRBJ2-1	TGTGCCAGCTCACTCGCGAAGGCTCACAATGAGCAGTTCTTC	CASSLAKAHNEQFF
TRBV7-8	TRBD2	once	TRBJ2-3	TGTGCCAGCAGCTTAGCTAGCGGGAGGGGGCCAGATACGCAGTATTTT	CASSLASGRGPDTQYF
TRBV11-1	TRBD2	.	TRBJ2-3	TGTGCCAGCAGCTCCACTAGCGGGGGCACAGATACGCAGTATTTT	CASSSTSGGTDTQYF
TRBV19	.	.	TRBJ2-1	TGTGCCAGTAGTATCCCCCCTGGTGAGCAGTTCTTC	CASSIPPGEQFF
TRBV7-9	TRBD2	.	TRBJ2-3	TGTGCCAGCAGCGAGCGGGAACCCACAGATACGCAGTATTTT	CASSEREPTDTQYF
TRBV7-2	.	.	TRBJ2-5	TGTGCCAGCAGCTTATTGGGGGAAAAAGAGACCCAGTACTTC	CASSLLGEKETQYF
TRBV9	TRBD1	.	TRBJ2-7	TGTGCCAGCAGCGGGCGGACAGGAGCTTCCTACGAGCAGTACTTC	CASSGRTGASYEQYF
TRBV9	.	.	TRBJ2-2	TGTGCCAGCAGCGTAGGGGCCCAGCGAGCGAACACCGGGGAGCTGTTTTTT	CASSVGAQRANTGELFF
TRBV5-1	TRBD2	.	TRBJ2-3	TGCGCCAGCAGCACCGGGACTAGCGGGCTCACAGATACGCAGTATTTT	CASSTGTSGLTDTQYF
TRBV28	.	.	TRBJ2-7	TGTGCCAGCAGTTTGACCCGGACAGCGGACGAGCAGTACTTC	CASSLTRTADEQYF
TRBV9	TRBD2	.	TRBJ2-1	TGTGCCAGCAGCCTTGACTCCGGGACTAGCGGGATAAGTTGGGTCAATGAGCAGTTCTTC	CASSLDSGTSGISWVNEQFF
TRBV19	.	.	TRBJ1-1	TGTGCCAGTAGTATGACGGCCGGGACGAACACTGAAGCTTTCTTT	CASSMTAGTNTEAFF
TRBV5-5	.	.	TRBJ1-2	TGTGCCAGCAGCGCCGGGGCGGCAGCTCCGAGCGGCTACACCTTC	CASSAGAAAPSGYTF
TRBV4-1	TRBD1	.	TRBJ2-7	TGCGCCAGCAGCACCCGGGACAGGAGCTCCTACGAGCAGTACTTC	CASSTRDRSSYEQYF
TRBV7-2	.	.	TRBJ2-5	TGTGCCAGCAGCTTTTACGGGAGCCAGGAGACCCAGTACTTC	CASSFYGSQETQYF
TRBV5-4	TRBD2	.	TRBJ2-7	TGTGCCAGCAGCTTAGGGAGCGGGGGTACCTCCTACGAGCAGTACTTC	CASSLGSGGTSYEQYF
TRBV18	.	.	TRBJ2-1	TGTGCCAGCTCACCAGGAGGGGTCCACAATGAGCAGTTCTTC	CASSPGGVHNEQFF
TRBV30	.	.	TRBJ1-5	TGTGCCTGGAGTCCGGCCCGCGGTACATTCCGCAATCAGCCCCAGCATTTT	CAWSPARGTFRNQPQHF
TRBV29-1	TRBD2	.	TRBJ2-1	TGCAGCGCCGAACTAGCGGTTTACAATGAGCAGTTCTTC	CSAELAVYNEQFF
TRBV28	TRBD1	.	TRBJ2-7	TGTGCCAGCAGTTCCCAAACCGGGACAGGGATTGACGAGCAGTACTTC	CASSSQTGTGIDEQYF
TRBV7-9	.	.	TRBJ2-3	TGTGCCAGCAGCTTGAGGAGGGAGAGCACAGATACGCAGTATTTT	CASSLRRESTDTQYF
TRBV10-2	TRBD1	.	TRBJ1-2	TGCGCCAGCAGTGAGTCCCCGACAGGGCTGTATGGCTACACCTTC	CASSESPTGLYGYTF
TRBV5-6	.	.	TRBJ2-1	TGTGCCAGCATCCGAGGGCGAAGCTCCTACAATGAGCAGTTCTTC	CASIRGRSSYNEQFF
TRBV6-6	.	.	TRBJ2-7	TGTGCCAGCAGTCCCAACGGGGGTCTCCCCTACGAGCAGTACTTC	CASSPNGGLPYEQYF
TRBV5-1	TRBD1	few	TRBJ1-6	TGCGCCAGCAGCCCCGGACAGGGGGATTCACCCCTCCACTTT	CASSPGQGDSPLHF
TRBV5-1	.	.	TRBJ2-4	TGCGCCAGCAGCTTGGTTGCAGGGGAAAAAAACATTCAGTACTTC	CASSLVAGEKNIQYF
TRBV5-1	.	.	TRBJ1-1	TGCGCCAGCAGCTTGGGGGCGCACACTGAAGCTTTCTTT	CASSLGAHTEAFF
TRBV25-1	TRBD2	.	TRBJ2-1	TGTGCCAGCAGTTCAGCGGGAGGGTACAATGAGCAGTTCTTC	CASSSAGGYNEQFF
TRBV27	.	.	TRBJ1-3	TGTGCCAGCAGCCCTAGGGAGGGAGACACCATATATTTT	CASSPREGDTIYF
TRBV5-1	.	.	TRBJ2-7	TGCGCCAGCAGCTTGGGGGGTCACGAGCAGTACTTC	CASSLGGHEQYF
TRBV7-9	.	.	TRBJ2-3	TGTGCCAGCAGGCCAGGGACAGATACGCAGTATTTT	CASRPGTDTQYF
TRBV19	.	.	TRBJ2-1	TGTGCCAGCTGGGACCGGAGTGAGCAGTTCTTC	CASWDRSEQFF
TRBV2	.	.	TRBJ2-7	TGTGCCAGCAGTGAACGCCAGGGGAGGGAGCAGTACTTC	CASSERQGREQYF
TRBV9	.	.	TRBJ2-2	TGTGCCAGCAGCCCGGGCCCAAACACCGGGGAGCTGTTTTTT	CASSPGPNTGELFF
TRBV10-3	TRBD1	.	TRBJ1-1	TGTGCCATCAGTGACACAAAAACAGGGGCCACTGAAGCTTTCTTT	CAISDTKTGATEAFF
TRBV18	TRBD1	once	TRBJ2-7	TGTGCCAGCTCACCACCCCGGACAGGGTCCCACGAGCAGTACTTC	CASSPPRTGSHEQYF